One sample yielded the 10 T cell receptor beta chains listed below, sequenced in a study of shared clonotypes between healthy human individuals. TCRdb's table, derived via immunoSEQ multiplex PCR, lists solely in-frame clones and lacks some. The repertoire holds 1,500,000 or so clones, approximately 98.5% seen once, with 0.3% to 0.45% in the top ten. The sequenced sample consisted of naive CD4+ T cells sorted from blood. Noted subset: CD45RA+ positively selected. The receptors stem from a young man in good health.

The chain uses TRBV19 and TRBJ2-1; maybe TRBD1 (5 bases). The CDR3 runs 19 residues. Deletions cut 3 bases from V and 0 bases from J, with 21 bases between. Germline loops: CDR1 LNHDA, CDR2 SQIVND (reference sequence). CDR3 loop: CASSIVFPQGKGSYNEQFF. DNA for the CDR3: TGTGCCAGTAGTATTGTATTTCCTCAGGGAAAGGGCTCCTACAATGAGCAGTTCTTC.

This clone is a singleton in its sample. The V and J genes are TRBV7-2 and TRBJ2-7; a weak D match, TRBD2 (5 bases). Germline-derived CDR1 and CDR2 are SGHTA and FQGNSA. CDR3 size: 14 residues. The V end lost 8 bases, the J end lost 0 bases, and 14 bases lay between the germline ends. The CDR3, as DNA: TGTGCCAGCTCTCGGGATCCCGTCTCCTACGAGCAGTACTTC. It codes for CASSRDPVSYEQYF.

This clone was seen a single time. This chain joins TRBV5-6 and TRBJ2-1; tentatively, D is TRBD2 (6 bases). V was clipped by 1 base and J by 3 bases, with 14 bases between them. The CDR3 is 16 amino acids. Germline V gene lookup returns CDR1 SGHDT and CDR2 YYEEEE. As DNA, the CDR3 is TGTGCCAGCAGCTTGCCCCCCCGGGAGCTCTACAATGAGCAGTTCTTC. Protein: CASSLPPRELYNEQFF.

V usage is TRBV15 and J usage is TRBJ2-3; D is uncertain. Germline V CDR1 and CDR2: LNHNV, YYDKDF (reference sequence). Trimming took off 0 bases at V and 1 base at J, with 5 bases between the two ends. The CDR3 loop spans 14 amino acids. CDR3 loop: CATSRERRTDTQYF. The CDR3 DNA reads TGTGCCACCAGCAGAGAGCGACGCACAGATACGCAGTATTTT.

The chain has TRBV7-8 and TRBJ2-2; maybe TRBD2 (5 bases). Looked up from germline, CDR1 is SGHVS and CDR2 is FQNEAQ. Trimming left V 0 bases short and J 6 bases short, with 8 bases between. CDR3 size: 14 residues. The CDR3 protein is CASSLARGPGELFF. The CDR3, as DNA: TGTGCCAGCAGCTTAGCGCGAGGGCCCGGGGAGCTGTTTTTT. The complete variable domain, with remaining parts taken from reference TRBV7-8 and TRBJ2-2, reads GAGVSQSPRYKVAKRGQDVALRCDPISGHVSLFWYQQALGQGPEFLTYFQNEAQLDKSGLPSDRFFAERPEGSVSTLKIQRTQQEDSAVYLCASSLARGPGELFFGEGSRLTVL.

The V call is TRBV10-3, the J call TRBJ1-4; D not resolved. Germline V CDR1 and CDR2: ENHRY, SYGVKD. Trimming removed 7 bases from V and 3 bases from J, with 6 bases in between. This CDR3 is 12 amino acids long. CDR3 coding DNA: TGTGCCATCAACGGGGCTAATGAAAAACTGTTTTTT. As protein: CAINGANEKLFF.

Notes on this clone: The same CDR3 arises from other DNA sequences in this sample as well. The gene calls are TRBV5-1 and TRBJ2-7; 8 bases are shared with TRBD1. The CDR3 has 13 amino acids. CDR1 is SGHRS, CDR2 YFSETQ, per germline. J was trimmed by 2 bases and V by 4 bases; bases with no gene match: 2. The CDR3 loop is CASSLDRAYEQYF. DNA for the CDR3: TGCGCCAGCAGCCTGGACAGGGCCTACGAGCAGTACTTC.

The chain couples TRBV5-1 to TRBJ1-2; D perhaps matches TRBD1 (5 bases). This CDR3 has 14 residues. Trimming took 2 bases from V and 13 from J, leaving 21 bases between them. Germline-derived CDR1 and CDR2 are SGHRS and YFSETQ. The chain's CDR3 is CASSFAGAGSLGTF. The CDR3 nucleotides are TGCGCCAGCAGCTTTGCCGGGGCAGGGTCGCTTGGCACCTTC.

This clone was recorded only once. This chain uses TRBV9 with TRBJ1-2; D is unclear. Trimming shortened V by 0 bases and J by 7 bases, and 13 bases separated the two germline ends. In germline, CDR1 is SGDLS, CDR2 YYNGEE. The CDR3 spans 14 residues. CDR3 sequence: CASSVDGPAGGYTF. The CDR3 DNA sequence: TGTGCCAGCAGCGTAGATGGTCCAGCGGGTGGCTACACCTTC.

The chain employs TRBV7-8 and TRBJ2-7, with D perhaps matching TRBD2 (5 bases). CDR3 length: 17 amino acids. Germline assignment: CDR1 SGHVS and CDR2 FQNEAQ. Trimming cost V 4 bases and J 3 bases, with 22 bases left between them. The CDR3 region has the DNA TGTGCCAGCAGCTCGGACTCAATCAGAACCCCGAGCTACGAGCAGTACTTC. Translation gives CASSSDSIRTPSYEQYF.